This T cell receptor (beta chain) was found in a study of blood T cell repertoires in COVID-19. The count of this clone is one. Generated by immunoSEQ multiplex PCR, the TCRdb table keeps only in-frame clones and is missing some. This sample has some 99,000 clones, with roughly 82% found just once. Germline V gene lookup returns CDR1 ENHRY and CDR2 SYGVKD. The CDR3 spans 12 residues. With 7 bases removed from V and 15 bases from J, the gap between germline ends came to 19 bases. This sequence joins TRBV10-3 and TRBJ2-1; D may be TRBD2 (5 bases). Sequenced input: peripheral blood. This clonotype was obtained from a woman of 80 years or more with active or convalescent COVID-19. CDR3 region: CAIKDVDSVTFF. In nucleotides, the CDR3 is TGTGCCATCAAGGACGTGGACTCCGTTACGTTCTTC.